This note documents a single T cell receptor (beta chain) sequence. Germline V gene lookup returns CDR1 SGHTA and CDR2 FQGTGA. Trimming removed 2 bases from V and 4 bases from J, with 15 bases in between. The CDR3 totals 16 residues. The data were taken from a study of blood T cell repertoires in COVID-19. Repertoires were generated with immunoSEQ multiplex PCR, while TCRdb's copy carries only in-frame clones and drops some. The sample has over 100,000 clones; about 89% are singletons. The sequenced sample was peripheral blood. The clonotype comes from a human donor in a cohort sampled during active COVID-19. This sequence joins TRBV7-3 and TRBJ2-1; D is undetermined. CDR3 amino acids: CASSLGKIRTYNEQFF. Written as DNA, the CDR3 is TGTGCCAGCAGCTTAGGTAAAATTAGAACTTACAATGAGCAGTTCTTC.